This record concerns one TCR beta chain sequence. Its antigen is not known. This sample is part of a study of cytomegalovirus exposure and HLA in healthy donors. Study findings and constraints: An assumption of roughly uniform sequencing depth across donors underlay the presence/absence analyses.

Healthy bone marrow donors made up the donor group. The CDR3 runs 17 residues. After removal of 4 bases from V and 8 bases from J, the junction contained 12 bases not matched to a gene. Germline V CDR1 and CDR2: KGHSH, LQKENI. Amplification used 60 Vbeta primers and 13 Jbeta primers. Assay: immunoSEQ multiplex PCR; the TCRdb copy retains only in-frame clones and omits some. The table shows over 200,000 clones, with more than 60% occurring only once. The rearrangement joins TRBV18 to TRBJ2-1, with TRBD2 matching over 12 bases. The specimen was PBMCs. This receptor was taken from a woman aged 55-69 years in good health and CMV-seropositive. This CDR3 reads CASSRGLAGAWEDEQFF. The CDR3 bases are TGTGCCAGCTCACGGGGACTAGCGGGTGCCTGGGAAGATGAGCAGTTCTTC.